This T cell receptor (beta chain) was recorded in a study of technical replicates of blood from a few donors. TCRdb's table, derived via immunoSEQ multiplex PCR, lists solely in-frame clones and lacks some. The sample holds over 85,000 clones, about 95% seen once. The CDR3 is 15 amino acids. Germline CDR1 reads MNHEY; CDR2 reads SMNVEV (reference sequence). The ends lost 8 bases at V and 3 bases at J; junction bases unmatched: 10. The sample consisted of T cells isolated from PBMCs. The receptor's source is a human donor in good health. This chain links TRBV27 with TRBJ1-5; TRBD1 matches at 7 bases. CDR3 in amino acids: CASGIHDRANQPQHF. DNA of the CDR3: TGTGCCAGCGGAATCCACGACAGGGCCAATCAGCCCCAGCATTTT.